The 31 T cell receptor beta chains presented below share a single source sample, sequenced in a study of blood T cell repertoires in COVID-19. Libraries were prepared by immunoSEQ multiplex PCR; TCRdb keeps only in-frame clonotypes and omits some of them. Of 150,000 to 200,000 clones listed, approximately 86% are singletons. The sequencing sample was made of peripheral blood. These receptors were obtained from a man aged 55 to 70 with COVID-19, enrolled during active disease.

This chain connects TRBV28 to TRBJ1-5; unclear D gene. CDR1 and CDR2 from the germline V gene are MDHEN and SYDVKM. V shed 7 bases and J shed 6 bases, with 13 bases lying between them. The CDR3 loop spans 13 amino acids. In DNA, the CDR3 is TGTGCCAGCAAAGCGACGGTAAGTCAGCCCCAGCATTTT. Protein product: CASKATVSQPQHF.

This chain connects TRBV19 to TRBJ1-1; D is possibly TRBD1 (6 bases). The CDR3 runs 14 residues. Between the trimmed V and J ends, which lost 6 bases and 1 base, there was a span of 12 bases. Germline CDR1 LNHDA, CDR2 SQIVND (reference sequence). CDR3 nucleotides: TGTGCCAGTAGATCGGGACATACGAACACTGAAGCTTTCTTT. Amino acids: CASRSGHTNTEAFF.

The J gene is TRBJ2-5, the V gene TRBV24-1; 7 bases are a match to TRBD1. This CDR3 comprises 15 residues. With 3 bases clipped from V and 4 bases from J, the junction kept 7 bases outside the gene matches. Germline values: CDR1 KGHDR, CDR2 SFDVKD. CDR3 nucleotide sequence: TGTGCCACCAGTGATCCCGAACAGGGGATAGAGACCCAGTACTTC. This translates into CATSDPEQGIETQYF.

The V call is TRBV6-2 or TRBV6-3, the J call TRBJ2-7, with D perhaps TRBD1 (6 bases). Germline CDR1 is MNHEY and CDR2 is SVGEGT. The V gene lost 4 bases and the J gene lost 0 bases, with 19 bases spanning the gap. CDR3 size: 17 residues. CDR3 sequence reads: CASSSGQTLRSSYEQYF. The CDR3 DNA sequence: TGTGCCAGCAGTTCGGGACAAACACTTAGAAGCTCCTACGAGCAGTACTTC.

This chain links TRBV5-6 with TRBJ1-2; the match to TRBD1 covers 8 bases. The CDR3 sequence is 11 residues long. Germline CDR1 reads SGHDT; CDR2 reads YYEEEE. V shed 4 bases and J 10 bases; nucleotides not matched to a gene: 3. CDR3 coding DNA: TGTGCCAGCAGCAGGGGACAGGACTACACCTTC. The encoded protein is CASSRGQDYTF. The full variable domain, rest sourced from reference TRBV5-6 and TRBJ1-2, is DAGVTQSPTHLIKTRGQQVTLRCSPKSGHDTVSWYQQALGQGPQFIFQYYEEEERQRGNFPDRFSGHQFPNYSSELNVNALLLGDSALYLCASSRGQDYTFGSGTRLTVV.

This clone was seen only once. This CDR3 reads CSADRESSLHF. The CDR3 coding sequence is TGCAGTGCGGACAGGGAATCATCCCTCCACTTT. J is TRBJ1-6 and V is TRBV20-1; 8 bases agree with TRBD1. The V and J ends lost 6 bases and 14 bases, in that order; junction bases with no gene match: 6. Germline V gene lookup returns CDR1 DFQATT and CDR2 SNEGSKA (reference sequence). The CDR3 length is 11 residues.

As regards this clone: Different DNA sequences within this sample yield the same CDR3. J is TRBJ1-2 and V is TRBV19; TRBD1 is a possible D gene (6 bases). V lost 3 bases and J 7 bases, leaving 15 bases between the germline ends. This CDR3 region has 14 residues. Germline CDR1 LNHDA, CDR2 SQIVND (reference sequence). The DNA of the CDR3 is TGTGCCAGTAGTATCCCAACAGGGTCGGGTGGCTACACCTTC. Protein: CASSIPTGSGGYTF.

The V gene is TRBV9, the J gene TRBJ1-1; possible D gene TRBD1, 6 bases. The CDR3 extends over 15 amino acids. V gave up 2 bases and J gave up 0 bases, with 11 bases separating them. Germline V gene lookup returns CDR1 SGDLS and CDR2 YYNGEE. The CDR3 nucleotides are TGTGCCAGCAGCGTTCGGGACAACATGAACACTGAAGCTTTCTTT. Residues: CASSVRDNMNTEAFF.

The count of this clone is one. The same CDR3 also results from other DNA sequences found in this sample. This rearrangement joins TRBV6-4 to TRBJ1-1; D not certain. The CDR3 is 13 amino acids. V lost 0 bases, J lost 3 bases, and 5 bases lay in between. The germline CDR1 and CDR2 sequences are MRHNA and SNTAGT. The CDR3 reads CASSDSRDTEAFF. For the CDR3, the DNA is TGTGCCAGCAGTGACTCACGGGACACTGAAGCTTTCTTT.

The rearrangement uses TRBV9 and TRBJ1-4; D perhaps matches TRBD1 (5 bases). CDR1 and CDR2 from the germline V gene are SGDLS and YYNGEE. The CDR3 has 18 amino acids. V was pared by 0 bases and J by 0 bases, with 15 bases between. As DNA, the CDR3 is TGTGCCAGCAGCGTAGGTTTGCAGGGCAGTGCAACTAATGAAAAACTGTTTTTT. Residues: CASSVGLQGSATNEKLFF.

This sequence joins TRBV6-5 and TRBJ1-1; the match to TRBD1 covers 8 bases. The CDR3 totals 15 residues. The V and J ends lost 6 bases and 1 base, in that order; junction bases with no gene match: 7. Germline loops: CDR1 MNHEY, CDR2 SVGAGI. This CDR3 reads CASRTTGATNTEAFF. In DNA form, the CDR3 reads TGTGCCAGCAGAACGACAGGGGCTACGAACACTGAAGCTTTCTTT.

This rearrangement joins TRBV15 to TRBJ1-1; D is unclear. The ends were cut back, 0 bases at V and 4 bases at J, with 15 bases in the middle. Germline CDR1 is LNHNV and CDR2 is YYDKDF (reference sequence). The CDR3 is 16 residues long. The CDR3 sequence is CATSRDLPREGTEAFF. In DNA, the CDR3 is TGTGCCACCAGCAGAGATTTACCCCGAGAGGGCACTGAAGCTTTCTTT.

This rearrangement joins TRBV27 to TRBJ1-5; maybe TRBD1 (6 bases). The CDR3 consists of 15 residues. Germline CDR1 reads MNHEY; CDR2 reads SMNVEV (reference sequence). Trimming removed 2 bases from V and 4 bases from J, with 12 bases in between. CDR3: CASSLAGTFNQPQHF. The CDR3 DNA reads TGTGCCAGCAGTTTAGCCGGGACATTTAATCAGCCCCAGCATTTT.

The DNA for the CDR3 is TGTGCCAGCAGCTTAAAGGGGTCCCCGAACACTGAAGCTTTCTTT. Residues: CASSLKGSPNTEAFF. V and J are TRBV7-3 and TRBJ1-1; D is perhaps TRBD1 (5 bases). CDR1 is SGHTA, CDR2 FQGTGA, per germline. V was shortened by 1 base and J by 1 base, with 10 bases between the two germline ends. The CDR3 length is 15 residues.

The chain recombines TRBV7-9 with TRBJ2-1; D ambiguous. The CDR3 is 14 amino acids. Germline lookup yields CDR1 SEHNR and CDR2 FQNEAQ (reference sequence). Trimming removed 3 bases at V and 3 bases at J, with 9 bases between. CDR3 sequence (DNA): TGTGCCAGCAGCTTCACACAGCTCTACAATGAGCAGTTCTTC. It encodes CASSFTQLYNEQFF.

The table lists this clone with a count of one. CDR3 region: CASRPGSTDTQYF. The CDR3 DNA reads as TGTGCCAGCAGACCTGGCTCCACAGATACGCAGTATTTT. The chain couples TRBV27 to TRBJ2-3; D unclear. CDR1 and CDR2 (germline): MNHEY, SMNVEV (reference sequence). The CDR3 extends over 13 amino acids. V was trimmed by 6 bases and J by 2 bases, leaving 9 bases between them.

The CDR3 is CATSGQPYTEAFF. The CDR3 bases are TGTGCCACCAGTGGACAGCCCTACACTGAAGCTTTCTTT. The chain couples TRBV24-1 to TRBJ1-1; perhaps TRBD1 as D (5 bases). Germline V CDR1 and CDR2: KGHDR, SFDVKD. The CDR3 extends over 13 amino acids. Trimming left V 5 bases short and J 3 bases short, with 9 bases between.

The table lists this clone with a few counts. In DNA form, the CDR3 reads TGTGCCAGCTTAAATTCTCGGAACACCATATATTTT. It codes for CASLNSRNTIYF. This chain joins TRBV6-6 and TRBJ1-3; D gene unclear. Trimming pared 8 bases from V and 7 bases from J, leaving 12 bases between. The CDR3 length is 12 residues. Per germline, CDR1 MNHNY and CDR2 SVGAGI (reference sequence).

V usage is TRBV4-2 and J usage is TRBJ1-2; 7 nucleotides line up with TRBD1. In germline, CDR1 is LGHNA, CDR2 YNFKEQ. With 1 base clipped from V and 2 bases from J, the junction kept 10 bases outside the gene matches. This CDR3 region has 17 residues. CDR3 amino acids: CASSQGAGGALNYGYTF. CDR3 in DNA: TGTGCCAGCAGCCAAGGGGCAGGGGGTGCCCTCAACTATGGCTACACCTTC.

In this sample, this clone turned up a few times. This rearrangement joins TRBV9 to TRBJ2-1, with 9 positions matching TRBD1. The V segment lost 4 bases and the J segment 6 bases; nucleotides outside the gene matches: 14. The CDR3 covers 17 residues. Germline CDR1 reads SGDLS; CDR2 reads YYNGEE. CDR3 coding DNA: TGTGCCAGCAGCTACAGTCTGGGACAGGGAATATTCAATGAGCAGTTCTTC. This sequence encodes CASSYSLGQGIFNEQFF.

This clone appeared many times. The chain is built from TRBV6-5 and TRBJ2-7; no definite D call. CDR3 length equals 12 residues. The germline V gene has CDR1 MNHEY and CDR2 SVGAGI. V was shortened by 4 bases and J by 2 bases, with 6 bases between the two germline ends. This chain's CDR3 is CASSSQAYEQYF. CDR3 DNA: TGTGCCAGCAGTTCCCAGGCCTACGAGCAGTACTTC.

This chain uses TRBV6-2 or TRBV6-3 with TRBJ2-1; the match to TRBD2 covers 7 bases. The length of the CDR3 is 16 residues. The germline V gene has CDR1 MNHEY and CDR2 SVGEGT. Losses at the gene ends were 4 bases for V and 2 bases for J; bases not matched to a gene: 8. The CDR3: CASSSYSGIAYNEQFF. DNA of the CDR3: TGTGCCAGCAGTTCCTACAGCGGGATCGCCTACAATGAGCAGTTCTTC.

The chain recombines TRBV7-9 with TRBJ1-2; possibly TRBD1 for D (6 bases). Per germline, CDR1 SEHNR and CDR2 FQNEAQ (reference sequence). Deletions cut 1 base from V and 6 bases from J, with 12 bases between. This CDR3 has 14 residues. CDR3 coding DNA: TGTGCCAGCAGCTTAGGAAACACAGGGCATGGCTACACCTTC. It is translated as CASSLGNTGHGYTF.

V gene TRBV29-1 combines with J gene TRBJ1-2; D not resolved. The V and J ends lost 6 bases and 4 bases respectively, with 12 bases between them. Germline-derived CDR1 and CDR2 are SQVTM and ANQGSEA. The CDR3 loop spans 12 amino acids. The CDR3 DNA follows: TGCAGCGTCGTGACTGACTCCTATGGCTACACCTTC. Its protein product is CSVVTDSYGYTF.

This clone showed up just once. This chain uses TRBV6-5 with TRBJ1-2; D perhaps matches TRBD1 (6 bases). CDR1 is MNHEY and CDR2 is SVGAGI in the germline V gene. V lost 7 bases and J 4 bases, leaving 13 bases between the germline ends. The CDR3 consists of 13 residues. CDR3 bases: TGTGCCAGCACTGCCGGACAGTCCTATGGCTACACCTTC. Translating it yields CASTAGQSYGYTF.

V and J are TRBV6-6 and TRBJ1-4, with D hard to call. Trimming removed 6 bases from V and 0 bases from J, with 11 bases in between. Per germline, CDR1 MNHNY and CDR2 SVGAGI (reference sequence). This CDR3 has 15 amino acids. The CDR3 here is CASREEGATNEKLFF. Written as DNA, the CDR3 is TGTGCCAGCAGAGAAGAGGGCGCAACTAATGAAAAACTGTTTTTT.

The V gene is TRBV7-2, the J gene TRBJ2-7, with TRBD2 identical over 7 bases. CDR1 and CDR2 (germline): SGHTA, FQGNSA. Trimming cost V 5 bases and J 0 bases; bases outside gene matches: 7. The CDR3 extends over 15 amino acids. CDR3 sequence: CASSTAGTNSYEQYF. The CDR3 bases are TGTGCCAGCAGCACGGCCGGGACTAACTCCTACGAGCAGTACTTC.

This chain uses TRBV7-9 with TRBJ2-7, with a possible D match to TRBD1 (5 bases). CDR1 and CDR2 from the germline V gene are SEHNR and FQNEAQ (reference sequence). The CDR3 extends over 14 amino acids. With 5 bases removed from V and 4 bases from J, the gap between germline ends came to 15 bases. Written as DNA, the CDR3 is TGTGCCAGCAGCCCTGGCAGGGTGGGGTACGAGCAGTACTTC. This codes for CASSPGRVGYEQYF. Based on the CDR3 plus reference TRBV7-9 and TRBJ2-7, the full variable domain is DTGVSQNPRHKITKRGQNVTFRCDPISEHNRLYWYRQTLGQGPEFLTYFQNEAQLEKSRLLSDRFSAERPKGSFSTLEIQRTEQGDSAMYLCASSPGRVGYEQYFGPGTRLTVT.

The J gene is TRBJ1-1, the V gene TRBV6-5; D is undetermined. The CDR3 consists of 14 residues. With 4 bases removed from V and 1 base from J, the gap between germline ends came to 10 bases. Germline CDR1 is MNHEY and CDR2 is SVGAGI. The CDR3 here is CASSSPRRNTEAFF. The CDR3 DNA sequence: TGTGCCAGCAGTTCCCCCCGCAGGAACACTGAAGCTTTCTTT.

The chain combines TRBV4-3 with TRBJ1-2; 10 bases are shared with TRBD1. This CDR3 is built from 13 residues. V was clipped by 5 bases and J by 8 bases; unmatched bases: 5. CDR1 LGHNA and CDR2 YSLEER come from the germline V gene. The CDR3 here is CASSSDRGYGYTF. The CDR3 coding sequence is TGCGCCAGCAGCTCGGACAGGGGGTACGGCTACACCTTC.

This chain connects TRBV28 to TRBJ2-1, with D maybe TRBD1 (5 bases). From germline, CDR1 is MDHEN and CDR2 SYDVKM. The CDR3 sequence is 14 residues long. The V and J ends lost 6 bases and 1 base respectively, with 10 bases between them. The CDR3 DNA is TGTGCCAGCAGGGTAGGGGTATCCTACAATGAGCAGTTCTTC. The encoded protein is CASRVGVSYNEQFF.